This T cell receptor beta chain is from a study of identifying expanded T cells in peripheral blood. Measured with immunoSEQ multiplex PCR; TCRdb has only the in-frame clones, and not every one. The table shows around 76,000 clones, with almost 90% occurring only once. Study observations and caveats: Over about two and four weeks, about 15 and 19 clones changed, versus around 1.2 between replicates.

On this clone itself: Its antigen is unknown.

Per the germline V gene, CDR1 is MNHNS and CDR2 is SASEGT. V was pared by 4 bases and J by 4 bases, with 9 bases of the junction left unmatched. The CDR3 totals 16 residues. The source material was blood. The sequence came from a person aged 18-70 years in good health. The genes are TRBV6-1 and TRBJ2-1; TRBD2 matches at 8 bases. Here the CDR3 reads CASSGWLSGGYNEQFF. The CDR3 DNA is TGTGCCAGCAGTGGATGGTTATCGGGGGGGTACAATGAGCAGTTCTTC.